Listed below are T cell receptor beta chains from one sample, sequenced in a study of cytomegalovirus exposure and HLA in healthy donors. Here immunoSEQ multiplex PCR was the method, and the copy in TCRdb shows in-frame clones only, minus some. Of 100,000 to 120,000 clones detected, around 88% appear once; the ten largest clones hold around 1.9%. The sequencing sample was made of PBMCs. Receptors originate from a man in his forties in good health and CMV-seronegative. CDR3s include the opening cysteine and the closing phenylalanine or tryptophan. A D gene is named only where the DNA matches it firmly.

V gene	J gene	D gene	CDR3 protein
TRBV14	TRBJ1-4	NA	CASSLRGGAPNEKLFF
TRBV2	TRBJ1-4	TRBD1	CASHRGTWDEKLFF
TRBV14	TRBJ2-5	TRBD2	CASSHPGGPQQTQYF
TRBV6-1	TRBJ1-5	NA	CASSRHLNQPQHF
TRBV5-1	TRBJ1-1	NA	CASSLGNSPTAGAFF
TRBV5-1	TRBJ1-4	TRBD1	CASSLGDREGEKLFF
TRBV7-3	TRBJ1-2	TRBD1	CASRSTGGAETGPGYTF
TRBV28	TRBJ2-1	NA	CASSMLRGGGGEQFF
TRBV7-6	TRBJ1-1	TRBD1	CASSLAPTGGKTEAFF
TRBV19	TRBJ1-1	NA	CASSALGAGVNTEAFF
TRBV5-4	TRBJ2-3	NA	CASSLEQGGDTQYF
TRBV11-2	TRBJ2-2	NA	CASSPGTPNTGELFF
TRBV28	TRBJ2-2	TRBD2	CASSLAGLNTGELFF
TRBV11-2	TRBJ2-7	NA	CASSSRTAYYEQYF
TRBV5-6	TRBJ2-3	NA	CASSLVAGDTQYF
TRBV10-3	TRBJ2-5	NA	CAISDLAQETQYF
TRBV2	TRBJ2-7	TRBD1	CASRRDRGSYEQYF
TRBV20-1	TRBJ2-7	NA	CSAPQGYEQYF
TRBV5-6	TRBJ2-3	TRBD2	CASSLGLAGGTDTQYF
TRBV5-1	TRBJ1-4	TRBD1	CASSPMGQTNEKLFF
TRBV2	TRBJ1-1	TRBD1	CASSSDRGLTEAFF
TRBV15	TRBJ2-7	NA	CATSRDPPGLTTLYEQYF
TRBV30	TRBJ1-2	NA	CAWSAPGHHNYGYTF
TRBV6-5	TRBJ2-1	NA	CASSYSGSGFDNEQFF
TRBV14	TRBJ2-5	NA	CASSQEAFQETQYF
TRBV6-5	TRBJ1-1	NA	CASRLDSVNTEAFF
TRBV19	TRBJ2-3	NA	CASRDKGRDTQYF
TRBV2	TRBJ2-7	NA	CASSGSSQSGEQYF
TRBV5-1	TRBJ1-3	NA	CASSLGERPPRDTIYF
TRBV5-5	TRBJ2-3	NA	CASSLPGDTQYF
TRBV18	TRBJ1-6	TRBD1	CASSPTGGMRSYNSPLHF
TRBV28	TRBJ2-3	TRBD2	CASSSRKGGGAPDTQYF
TRBV27	TRBJ1-1	NA	CASSLSPGAAAFF
TRBV5-4	TRBJ2-7	NA	CASSRSLTESYEQYF
TRBV5-1	TRBJ2-3	NA	CASSTQGPYTDTQYF
TRBV5-1	TRBJ2-5	TRBD1	CASSSTGVQETQYF
TRBV7-8	TRBJ1-1	TRBD1	CASMLGQGHTEAFF
TRBV4-1	TRBJ2-3	TRBD1	CASSLGTGPSTDTQYF
TRBV9	TRBJ2-5	NA	CASSVGTPGRETQYF
TRBV4-1	TRBJ1-1	NA	CASSQERDAKGVLEAFF
TRBV9	TRBJ2-3	NA	CASSVAPTIDTQYF
TRBV5-1	TRBJ1-6	TRBD1	CASTEGADNSPLHF
TRBV7-8	TRBJ1-2	NA	CASSLGGVDYGYTF
TRBV14	TRBJ1-2	NA	CASSAKDSLFYGYTF
TRBV6-6	TRBJ1-5	NA	CASSYSNPTGYQPQHF
TRBV5-1	TRBJ2-7	TRBD2	CASSLSPGTSYEQYF
TRBV5-4	TRBJ1-4	NA	CASSRGFNEKLFF
TRBV12-5	TRBJ1-1	NA	CASGSGPPNTEAFF
TRBV2	TRBJ2-7	NA	CASSTGTSSYEQYF
TRBV6-5	TRBJ2-7	TRBD1	CASSYSGQGATEQYF
TRBV7-9	TRBJ1-4	NA	CASSSLDEKLFF
TRBV9	TRBJ2-2	NA	CASSVDGGFRGLFF
TRBV7-2	TRBJ2-3	TRBD2	CASSLLAASGGSTDTQYF
TRBV5-1	TRBJ1-4	NA	CASSLETATNEKLFF
TRBV2	TRBJ2-7	NA	CASSRWSPARDSAYEQYF
TRBV19	TRBJ2-5	NA	CASSIGLTGETQYF
TRBV5-8	TRBJ1-4	NA	CASSMGRRSTNEKLFF